This TCR beta chain is drawn from a study of T cell repertoires in cytomegalovirus infection. Study background: Public TCR beta signatures indicated both CMV infection and matching HLA type.

Study-level findings and limits: The cumulative frequency of public TCR beta families distinguished individuals who carried CMV together with the relevant HLA. The ex vivo response was dominated by HLA-C-restricted CMV-specific TCR beta clonotypes.

TCRdb re-called the reads through MiXCR, storing one row per CDR3 protein. The table shows 750,000 to 900,000 distinct CDR3 sequences, with about 28% occurring only once. This clonotype was seen a few times. Its antigen is unidentified. The sequenced sample was cultured CD8+ T cells from PBMCs, obtained from culture after CMV antigen stimulation. This sequence originates from a human donor in good health (CMV status not recorded). Some clones in this sample may be carry-over from other donors' samples.

CDR3 residues: CASSFTGEGTDTQYF. The DNA of the CDR3 is TGTGCCAGCAGCTTTACAGGGGAAGGCACAGATACGCAGTATTTT. The chain carries TRBV7-6 and TRBJ2-3; TRBD1 matches 7 bases. The V segment lost 3 bases and the J segment 1 base; nucleotides outside the gene matches: 4. This CDR3 comprises 15 residues. The V gene's germline CDR1 is SGHVS and CDR2 FNYEAQ. The full variable domain, its missing parts supplied by reference TRBV7-6 and TRBJ2-3, is GAGVSQSPRYKVTKRGQDVALRCDPISGHVSLYWYRQALGQGPEFLTYFNYEAQQDKSGLPNDRFSAERPEGSISTLTIQRTEQRDSAMYRCASSFTGEGTDTQYFGPGTRLTVL.